This T cell receptor (beta chain) was captured by sequencing in a study of T cells in Graves' hyperthyroidism and ophthalmopathy (dated by TCRdb to about 2019). Context from the whole study: Peripheral blood samples were taken at the time of initial diagnosis, prior to any treatment. A discovery cohort of around 100 patients, 43 with Graves' ophthalmopathy and approximately 60 with stable Graves' hyperthyroidism, was used to find distinguishing TCR V-J signatures. Prospective prediction of ophthalmopathy was tested in an independent validation cohort of 18 to 20 hyperthyroidism patients and 17 patients who later progressed to ophthalmopathy. For training and testing, the roughly 100 patients in the discovery cohort were randomly divided in a 7:3 ratio. In roughly six Graves' hyperthyroidism patients, the study also compared T-cell repertoires from thyroid tissue with T-cell repertoires from blood. Once sampling was done, hyperthyroidism patients were given methimazole at a starting dose of 30 mg daily, whereas ophthalmopathy patients were given high-dose intravenous methylprednisolone. The paper reports TCR Vbeta CDR3 sequencing of more than 120 peripheral blood samples: approximately 41 ophthalmopathy, under 80 hyperthyroidism and 17 progressor patients. The research as a whole found: In cross-validation, a model built on a 13 V-J signature told ophthalmopathy apart from stable hyperthyroidism with 87.88% sensitivity and about 81% specificity, and in testing the same model reached 80%/75%. Sample size was not statistically predetermined, and investigators were not blinded to group allocation. Blood samples also contained most of the expanded thyroid clonotypes (frequency above 0.001), which suggests that blood repertoires may reflect thyroid immune responses. In validation, progression to ophthalmopathy was predicted by the model with 70.59% sensitivity and under 85% specificity, a median of about 6 months before onset.

Amplification of TCR beta CDR3 regions was carried out from RNA transcripts. For the first round of RT-PCR on the TCR CDR3, the HTBI primer set was used together with the Qiagen OneStep RT-PCR kit. Libraries were constructed in a second round of multiplex PCR, after which size selection and purification were performed. Paired-end sequencing of the libraries was performed with 100 bp reads on an Illumina HiSeq2000. The study's own analysis went as follows. SOAPnuke was used to process the raw data, removing reads that contained adapters or uncalled bases, had a mean Phred below 15, or lacked an exact match to the constant primer or identifier. COPE v1.2.5 was used to merge the high-quality paired reads, and each unique nucleotide sequence was defined as a clonotype. MiTCR v1.1 was used to align the clonotypes against IMGT TRBV, TRBD and TRBJ reference segments. The analysis included only V-J combinations with a frequency above 0.0001, which together covered 99% to 99.2% of the repertoires. A TCS score was defined as the ratio of F50 (clonal expansion) to E x V (chaos), with BLOSUM62-based TCRdist applied between CDR3 peptides within each V-J. Welch's t-statistics and random forest reduced just over 500 V-J features to 13, which were used in a naive Bayes classifier (R e1071). TCRdb reanalyzed the raw reads on its own, using fastp at Q25 for trimming and MiXCR for clone calling, and kept in-frame beta chains. A single entry per CDR3 protein holds the most common genes and DNA from its merged rows. These V and J calls rely on TCRdb rather than the paper's analysis. This sample is represented by about 700,000 distinct CDR3 sequences; 12% to 15% of them were singletons. The ten largest clones represent roughly 10% of the sample.

As for this clonotype: Its antigen is currently not known. Base qualities are not recorded, but no much larger clone differs from it by a single base.

Stable Graves' hyperthyroidism was defined as no progression to ophthalmopathy during 18 months of follow-up. The hyperthyroidism patients were between 18 and 65 years old and newly diagnosed, with a disease duration of less than 2 months. Patients with uncontrolled infections, other autoimmune diseases, pregnancy or lactation were excluded. Diagnoses relied on clinical symptoms, serum thyroxine and TRAb, thyroid ultrasound and orbital computed tomography. Ficoll-Paque density gradient centrifugation was used to isolate PBMCs from 8.5 to 10 ml of fresh peripheral blood. Total RNA was extracted using Trizol reagent, and RNA quality was assessed on an Agilent 2100 Bioanalyzer. CDR1 and CDR2 were assigned from the germline V gene (reference sequence) as MNHEY and SMNVEV. From the cysteine through the phenylalanine, the CDR3 covers 17 amino acids. CDR3 DNA is the only sequence kept; it has 51 bases, read in frame from the first base. V ends up 8 bases short and J 0 bases short, with an unmatched junction base count of 12.

The sequence was obtained from a woman under 30 with Graves' hyperthyroidism. The sequencing sample was made of blood. The rearrangement combines TRBV27 with TRBJ2-7; 11 middle bases align to TRBD2. Read as DNA, the sequence is TGTGCCAGCTCCCCAAGCCTAGCGGGAGGCCTCTCCTACGAGCAGTACTTC. It translates as CASSPSLAGGLSYEQYF.